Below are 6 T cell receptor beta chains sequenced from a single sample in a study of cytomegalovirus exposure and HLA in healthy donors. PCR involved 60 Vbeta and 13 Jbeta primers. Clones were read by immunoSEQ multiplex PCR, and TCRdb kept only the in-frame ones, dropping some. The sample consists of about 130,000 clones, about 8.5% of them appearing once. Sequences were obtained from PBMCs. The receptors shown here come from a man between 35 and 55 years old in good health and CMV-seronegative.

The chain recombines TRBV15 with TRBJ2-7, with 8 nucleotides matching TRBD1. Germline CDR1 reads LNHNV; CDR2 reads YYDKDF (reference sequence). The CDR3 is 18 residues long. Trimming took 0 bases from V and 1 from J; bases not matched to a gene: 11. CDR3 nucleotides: TGTGCCACCAGCAGAGATTTGAATGGGGACAGGCTTTCCTACGAGCAGTACTTC. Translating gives CATSRDLNGDRLSYEQYF. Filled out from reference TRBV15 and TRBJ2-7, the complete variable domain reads DAMVIQNPRYQVTQFGKPVTLSCSQTLNHNVMYWYQQKSSQAPKLLFHYYDKDFNNEADTPDNFQSRRPNTSFCFLDIRSPGLGDTAMYLCATSRDLNGDRLSYEQYFGPGTRLTVT.

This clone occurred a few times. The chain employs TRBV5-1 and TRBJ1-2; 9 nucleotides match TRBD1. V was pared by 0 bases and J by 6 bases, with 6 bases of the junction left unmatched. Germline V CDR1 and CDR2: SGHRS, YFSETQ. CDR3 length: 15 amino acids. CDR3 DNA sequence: TGCGCCAGCAGCTTGGCCGGGACAGGGTTGGATGGCTACACCTTC. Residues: CASSLAGTGLDGYTF.

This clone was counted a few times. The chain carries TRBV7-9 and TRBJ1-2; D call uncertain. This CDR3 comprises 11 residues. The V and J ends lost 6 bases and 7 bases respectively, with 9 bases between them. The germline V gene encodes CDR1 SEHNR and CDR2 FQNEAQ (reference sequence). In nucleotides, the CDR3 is TGTGCCAGCAGATCAGGTTTTGGCTACACCTTC. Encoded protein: CASRSGFGYTF.

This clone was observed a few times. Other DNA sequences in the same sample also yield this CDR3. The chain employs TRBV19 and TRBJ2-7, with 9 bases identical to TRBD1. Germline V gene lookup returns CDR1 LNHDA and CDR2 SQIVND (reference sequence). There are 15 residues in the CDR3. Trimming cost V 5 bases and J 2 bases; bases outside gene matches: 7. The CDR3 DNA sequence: TGTGCCAGTAGTCCGGGGACAGGGTGGACCTACGAGCAGTACTTC. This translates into CASSPGTGWTYEQYF.

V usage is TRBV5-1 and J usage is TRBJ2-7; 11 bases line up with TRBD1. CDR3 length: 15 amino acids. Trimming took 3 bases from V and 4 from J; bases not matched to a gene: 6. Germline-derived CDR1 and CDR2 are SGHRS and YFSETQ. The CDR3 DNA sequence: TGCGCCAGCAGCTGGGCCGGGACAGGGGGATACGAGCAGTACTTC. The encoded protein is CASSWAGTGGYEQYF.

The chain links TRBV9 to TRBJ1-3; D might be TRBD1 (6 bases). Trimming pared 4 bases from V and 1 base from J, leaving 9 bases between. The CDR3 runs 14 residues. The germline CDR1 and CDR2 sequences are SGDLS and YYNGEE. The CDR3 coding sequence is TGTGCCAGCAGCACAGGGCTTTCTGGAAACACCATATATTTT. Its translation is CASSTGLSGNTIYF.